A single sample is the source of the 15 T cell receptor beta chains below, sequenced in a study of blood T cell repertoires in COVID-19. Libraries were prepared by immunoSEQ multiplex PCR; TCRdb keeps only in-frame clonotypes and omits some of them. This sample has tens of thousands of clones, with 80% to 90% found just once. Sequences were obtained from peripheral blood. All receptors derive from a man in his forties with acute or convalescent COVID-19.

This clone has only one observation. The V gene is TRBV19, the J gene TRBJ1-1, with D tentatively TRBD1 (5 bases). CDR1 and CDR2 (germline): LNHDA, SQIVND (reference sequence). Trimming took off 5 bases at V and 4 bases at J, with 14 bases between the two ends. This CDR3 spans 14 amino acids. CDR3 region: CASSPYRGTTEAFF. The CDR3 DNA reads as TGTGCCAGTAGTCCTTATCGGGGGACCACTGAAGCTTTCTTT.

CDR3 amino acids: CASSYKQGPRGGYTF. The CDR3 DNA sequence: TGTGCCAGCAGCTACAAACAGGGGCCCAGGGGCGGCTACACCTTC. The chain joins TRBV5-6 to TRBJ1-2, with 7 positions matching TRBD1. The J segment lost 8 bases and the V segment lost 3 bases, leaving 13 bases of the junction unmatched. Germline CDR1 SGHDT, CDR2 YYEEEE. There are 15 residues in the CDR3.

The chain links TRBV11-3 to TRBJ2-5, with a tentative D call TRBD1 (6 bases). CDR1 and CDR2 from the germline V gene are SGHNT and YENEEA. CDR3 length: 14 amino acids. The V gene lost 5 bases and the J gene lost 7 bases, with 17 bases spanning the gap. The CDR3 sequence is CASSPSRGPGTQYF. The CDR3 bases are TGTGCCAGCAGCCCCTCCAGGGGCCCCGGGACCCAGTACTTC.

V is TRBV12-3 or TRBV12-4 and J is TRBJ2-7; D is possibly TRBD2 (5 bases). The CDR3 loop spans 13 amino acids. The ends were cut back, 4 bases at V and 3 bases at J, with 10 bases in the middle. CDR3 nucleotide sequence: TGTGCCAGCAGTTCGAGGGTCTACTACGAGCAGTACTTC. Protein sequence: CASSSRVYYEQYF.

The gene calls are TRBV19 and TRBJ1-5; tentatively, D is TRBD1 (5 bases). The V gene's germline CDR1 is LNHDA and CDR2 SQIVND (reference sequence). This CDR3 is 16 amino acids long. V lost 6 bases and J 5 bases, leaving 20 bases between the germline ends. The CDR3 DNA is TGTGCCAGTAGACCTGGTGGAGGGGCCACCTATCAGCCCCAGCATTTT. Amino acid sequence: CASRPGGGATYQPQHF.

V is TRBV24-1 and J is TRBJ2-1; 7 bases are shared with TRBD1. The V gene end was trimmed by 0 bases and the J gene end by 2 bases; junction bases not matched to a gene: 0. The CDR3 is 15 amino acids. Germline CDR1 and CDR2: KGHDR and SFDVKD. CDR3 coding DNA: TGTGCCACCAGTGATTTGGACAGGGCCTACAATGAGCAGTTCTTC. Its protein is CATSDLDRAYNEQFF.

The V call is TRBV3-1 (or the pseudogene TRBV3-2), the J call TRBJ2-5, with D perhaps TRBD1 (5 bases). CDR3 size: 13 residues. V lost 3 bases, J lost 3 bases, and 8 bases lay in between. CDR1 LGHDT and CDR2 YNNKEL come from the germline V gene (reference sequence). CDR3 amino acids: CASSQTEKETQYF. CDR3 DNA: TGTGCCAGCAGCCAGACAGAGAAAGAGACCCAGTACTTC.

This chain joins TRBV18 and TRBJ2-5, with D perhaps TRBD2 (6 bases). V was pared by 3 bases and J by 5 bases, with 16 bases between. Germline V gene lookup returns CDR1 KGHSH and CDR2 LQKENI. The CDR3 has 15 amino acids. The CDR3 DNA reads TGTGCCAGCTCACCCAGGGACTCAAGGAGGGAGACCCAGTACTTC. Translation gives CASSPRDSRRETQYF. Together with reference TRBV18 and TRBJ2-5, the CDR3 gives the full variable domain: NAGVMQNPRHLVRRRGQEARLRCSPMKGHSHVYWYRQLPEEGLKFMVYLQKENIIDESGMPKERFSAEFPKEGPSILRIQQVVRGDSAAYFCASSPRDSRRETQYFGPGTRLLVL.

This clone came up a few times. The chain employs TRBV5-1 and TRBJ2-7; 8 bases agree with TRBD1. The CDR3 runs 14 residues. CDR1 and CDR2 from the germline V gene are SGHRS and YFSETQ. V trimming: 0 bases; J trimming: 5 bases; junction bases outside the gene matches: 4. Here the CDR3 DNA reads TGCGCCAGCAGCTTGGGTCAGGGGGCGCACGAGCAGTACTTC. It encodes CASSLGQGAHEQYF. The full variable domain, its missing parts supplied by reference TRBV5-1 and TRBJ2-7, is KAGVTQTPRYLIKTRGQQVTLSCSPISGHRSVSWYQQTPGQGLQFLFEYFSETQRNKGNFPGRFSGRQFSNSRSEMNVSTLELGDSALYLCASSLGQGAHEQYFGPGTRLTVT.

The chain uses TRBV2 and TRBJ2-6; TRBD1 is a possible D gene (6 bases). V lost 5 bases and J lost 0, with 14 bases in between. CDR3 length equals 17 residues. In germline, CDR1 is SNHLY, CDR2 FYNNEI. CDR3 sequence (DNA): TGTGCCAGCAGTCTAAGCGAGGGGGACTCTGGGGCCAACGTCCTGACTTTC. It translates to CASSLSEGDSGANVLTF. Supplemented by reference TRBV2 and TRBJ2-6, the full variable domain reads EPEVTQTPSHQVTQMGQEVILRCVPISNHLYFYWYRQILGQKVEFLVSFYNNEISEKSEIFDDQFSVERPDGSNFTLKIRSTKLEDSAMYFCASSLSEGDSGANVLTFGAGSRLTVL.

The chain couples TRBV9 to TRBJ1-4, with D possibly being TRBD1 (5 bases). This CDR3 comprises 15 residues. Germline V gene data show CDR1 as SGDLS and CDR2 as YYNGEE. The V end lost 1 base, the J end lost 6 bases, and 13 bases lay between the germline ends. The CDR3 region is CASSVNPGGDEKLFF. For the CDR3, the DNA is TGTGCCAGCAGCGTAAATCCCGGGGGAGATGAAAAACTGTTTTTT.

The rearrangement links TRBV6-5 to TRBJ2-7; the D gene is possibly TRBD1 (6 bases). The CDR3 has 14 amino acids. The ends were cut back, 6 bases at V and 3 bases at J, with 15 bases in the middle. CDR1 and CDR2 from the germline V gene are MNHEY and SVGAGI. The CDR3 protein is CASRRGWDNYEQYF. The CDR3 bases are TGTGCCAGCAGGAGGGGTTGGGACAACTACGAGCAGTACTTC.

The rearrangement uses TRBV6-5 and TRBJ1-3; D remains ambiguous. Trimming removed 4 bases at V and 0 bases at J, with 10 bases between. CDR3 length: 15 amino acids. CDR1 and CDR2 from the germline V gene are MNHEY and SVGAGI. The CDR3 DNA reads as TGTGCCAGCAGTTCCGACACTCTCTCTGGAAACACCATATATTTT. Amino acid sequence: CASSSDTLSGNTIYF.

This chain connects TRBV3-1 (or the pseudogene TRBV3-2) to TRBJ1-1, with TRBD1 matching 9 bases. Losses at the gene ends were 4 bases for V and 1 base for J; bases not matched to a gene: 7. Germline V CDR1 and CDR2: LGHDT, YNNKEL (reference sequence). The CDR3 spans 16 residues. CDR3 DNA: TGTGCCAGCAGCCCCTACCGGGGACAGGGGAACACTGAAGCTTTCTTT. This translates into CASSPYRGQGNTEAFF.

This chain connects TRBV7-9 to TRBJ1-2, with a weak D call TRBD1 (6 bases). The CDR3 has 14 amino acids. CDR1 is SEHNR, CDR2 FQNEAQ, per germline (reference sequence). V was clipped by 2 bases and J by 3 bases, with 10 bases between them. The CDR3 DNA sequence: TGTGCCAGCAGCTTAATCACAGGGTACTATGGCTACACCTTC. It is translated as CASSLITGYYGYTF.